The present entry profiles one TCR beta chain with its context. The table came from immunoSEQ multiplex PCR; TCRdb's copy has only in-frame clones and leaves some out. The sample contains around 97,000 clones, roughly 92% of which appear only once. V dropped 2 bases and J dropped 4; count of bases not matched to a gene: 7. CDR3 length equals 15 residues. CDR1 MNHEY and CDR2 SVGAGI come from the germline V gene. These data come from a study of T cell changes during pregnancy in multiple sclerosis. This specimen consisted of peripheral blood, obtained after pregnancy. The chain uses TRBV6-5 and TRBJ2-7, with 8 bases that match TRBD2. This clonotype originated in a female donor with multiple sclerosis, enrolled in a pregnancy study. The CDR3 sequence is CASSYGGGTLYEQYF. CDR3 coding DNA: TGTGCCAGCAGTTACGGCGGGGGGACCCTGTACGAGCAGTACTTC.